Presented here are 21 T cell receptor beta chains from one specimen sequenced in a study of breast tumors, draining lymph nodes, adjacent tissues. TCRdb fed the multiplex PCR reads into MiXCR, producing one record per CDR3 protein. The sample shows 55,000 to 75,000 distinct CDR3 sequences, over 40% of them seen only once. Source material: breast tumor tissue. The receptor source for this set is a female donor with breast cancer. Some clones in this sample may be carry-over from other donors' samples.

This clonotype was counted ten times or more. The gene calls are TRBV20-1 and TRBJ1-6; D gene uncertain. The CDR3 runs 12 residues. Germline V gene sequence: CDR1 DFQATT, CDR2 SNEGSKA (reference sequence). Trimming left V 6 bases short and J 10 bases short, with 13 bases between. The chain's CDR3 is CSAQDYQSPLHF. CDR3 DNA sequence: TGCAGTGCCCAAGATTATCAATCACCCCTCCACTTT.

This clonotype was recorded once. No DNA is shown, since the ends of the CDR3 on it are uncertain; the CDR3 is the one TCRdb lists. CDR3 amino acids: CASTDRNYNSPLHFGYEKLFF. J is TRBJ1-4 and V is TRBV19; TRBD1 is taken as the D call from the table, unchecked against the DNA. Germline V gene data show CDR1 as LNHDA and CDR2 as SQIVND (reference sequence). The CDR3 has 21 residues if both end residues are counted.

This clonotype was seen repeatedly, ten times or more. This chain joins TRBV12-3 or TRBV12-4 and TRBJ1-5, with D unclear. Trimming shortened V by 5 bases and J by 0 bases, and 8 bases separated the two germline ends. CDR3 length: 14 residues. The CDR3 reads CASSLHDSNQPQHF. CDR3 in DNA: TGTGCCAGCAGTCTACACGATAGCAATCAGCCCCAGCATTTT.

This clonotype was found many times. The chain is built from TRBV2 and TRBJ2-5, with unresolved D. This CDR3 contains 14 residues. V was pared by 6 bases and J by 0 bases, with 11 bases between. Per germline, CDR1 SNHLY and CDR2 FYNNEI. For the CDR3, the DNA is TGTGCCAGCAGAGGCCGACAAAACCAAGAGACCCAGTACTTC. Its translation: CASRGRQNQETQYF.

For this clonotype: A read error is possible here, since a much larger clone lies one base away. The J gene is TRBJ1-5, the V gene TRBV6-1, with D tentatively TRBD1 (5 bases). Per germline, CDR1 MNHNS and CDR2 SASEGT. The CDR3 is 13 residues long. The V and J ends lost 7 bases and 5 bases respectively, with 12 bases between them. CDR3 loop: CASNIQGHQPQHF. CDR3 nucleotide sequence: TGTGCCAGCAATATTCAGGGCCATCAGCCCCAGCATTTT.

This clonotype was picked up many times. J is TRBJ2-7 and V is TRBV10-3; no definite D call. CDR1 and CDR2 from the germline V gene are ENHRY and SYGVKD. The CDR3 covers 16 residues. Trimming left V 2 bases short and J 1 base short, with 15 bases between. Here the CDR3 DNA reads TGTGCCATCAGTGAGCCCAGCGATACGATTTCCTACGAGCAGTACTTC. Translating gives CAISEPSDTISYEQYF.

This clonotype was counted at least ten times. A much larger clone is a single base away; this may be a read error. CDR3 amino acids: CSAKTWAGAGVF. CDR3 nucleotides: TGCAGCGCTAAAACGTGGGCTGGGGCAGGTGTTTTT. The chain is built from TRBV29-1 and TRBJ2-2; possible D gene TRBD1, 5 bases. This CDR3 comprises 12 residues. Germline-derived CDR1 and CDR2 are SQVTM and ANQGSEA.

To note about this clonotype: One base away lies a much larger clone, so this may be a sequencing read error. The chain joins TRBV6-5 to TRBJ2-1, with D perhaps matching TRBD2 (5 bases). The ends were cut back, 2 bases at V and 10 bases at J, with 15 bases in the middle. There are 14 residues in the CDR3. Germline V lookup: CDR1 MNHEY, CDR2 SVGAGI. CDR3 DNA: TGTGCCAGCAGTTACAAACTAGGAGTCAAGGAGCAGTTCTTC. Translation: CASSYKLGVKEQFF.

J is TRBJ2-2 and V is TRBV29-1, with 7 bases aligning to TRBD1. CDR3 size: 13 residues. J gave up 1 base and V 4 bases, and 0 bases lay outside the gene matches. Germline lookup yields CDR1 SQVTM and CDR2 ANQGSEA. The CDR3 sequence is CSVGTGNTGELFF. CDR3 in DNA: TGCAGCGTTGGGACAGGGAACACCGGGGAGCTGTTTTTT.

This clonotype occurred many times. J is TRBJ2-1 and V is TRBV3-1; 11 bases map to TRBD2. CDR3 length: 16 amino acids. With 4 bases clipped from V and 5 bases from J, the junction kept 7 bases outside the gene matches. Germline V gene lookup returns CDR1 LGHDT and CDR2 YNNKEL (reference sequence). The CDR3 region is CASSLGLAALNNEQFF. The CDR3 DNA sequence: TGTGCCAGCAGCCTGGGACTAGCGGCCTTGAACAATGAGCAGTTCTTC.

The chain uses TRBV7-2 and TRBJ2-5, with TRBD2 matching over 10 bases. The CDR3 consists of 17 residues. Germline V gene lookup returns CDR1 SGHTA and CDR2 FQGNSA. J gave up 2 bases and V 1 base, and 7 bases lay outside the gene matches. CDR3 amino acids: CASSLVPGLASQETQYF. The DNA for the CDR3 is TGTGCCAGCAGCTTAGTTCCGGGACTAGCGTCTCAAGAGACCCAGTACTTC.

This clonotype was counted at least ten times. J is TRBJ2-1 and V is TRBV19, with TRBD1 identical over 9 bases. With V trimmed by 9 bases and J by 1 base, 7 bases remained unmatched. CDR1 is LNHDA and CDR2 is SQIVND in the germline V gene (reference sequence). The CDR3 is 15 amino acids. In DNA form, the CDR3 reads TGTGCCAGCCACCCGGGACAGGGATCCTACAATGAGCAGTTCTTC. Encoded protein: CASHPGQGSYNEQFF.

Comments on this clonotype: Germline is not matched at one junction end, which may reflect a read error. The J gene is TRBJ2-1, the V gene TRBV15; D is possibly TRBD1 (5 bases). The germline gives CDR1 LNHNV, CDR2 YYDKDF (reference sequence). This CDR3 is built from 15 residues. In DNA form, the CDR3 reads TGTGCCACCCGCAGAGAGAATGCCCCAGGGTATGAGCAGTTCTTC. Its translation: CATRRENAPGYEQFF.

The chain carries TRBV7-9 and TRBJ1-4; no clear D. The CDR3 has 18 amino acids. Germline V gene lookup returns CDR1 SEHNR and CDR2 FQNEAQ (reference sequence). V lost 4 bases, J lost 3 bases, and 21 bases lay in between. DNA of the CDR3: TGTGCCAGCAGCTCAGCCTACCGGGCCTCAGCTCCTAATGAAAAACTGTTTTTT. Protein sequence: CASSSAYRASAPNEKLFF. The full variable domain, in which reference TRBV7-9 and TRBJ1-4 provide the parts outside the CDR3, is DTGVSQNPRHKITKRGQNVTFRCDPISEHNRLYWYRQTLGQGPEFLTYFQNEAQLEKSRLLSDRFSAERPKGSFSTLEIQRTEQGDSAMYLCASSSAYRASAPNEKLFFGSGTQLSVL.

This clonotype was observed many times. The chain uses TRBV19 and TRBJ2-1; D remains ambiguous. CDR3 length: 16 residues. Germline V gene data show CDR1 as LNHDA and CDR2 as SQIVND (reference sequence). Trimming cost V 2 bases and J 3 bases, with 14 bases left between them. CDR3 protein: CASSISSGPIYNEQFF. For the CDR3, the DNA is TGTGCCAGTAGTATATCGAGTGGTCCTATCTACAATGAGCAGTTCTTC.

This chain uses TRBV7-9 with TRBJ1-2; 9 nucleotides agree with TRBD1. J gave up 9 bases and V 8 bases, and 31 bases lay outside the gene matches. This CDR3 comprises 20 residues. Per germline, CDR1 SEHNR and CDR2 FQNEAQ (reference sequence). The CDR3 reads CASSRIFGTGLGEQIERYTF. CDR3 in DNA: TGTGCCAGCTCCCGAATTTTCGGGACAGGGCTCGGCGAGCAGATAGAGCGCTACACCTTC.

Ten or more counts support this clonotype. The V call is TRBV19, the J call TRBJ2-7; no reliable D call. CDR3 size: 15 residues. Trimming shortened V by 5 bases and J by 3 bases, and 17 bases separated the two germline ends. The germline V gene encodes CDR1 LNHDA and CDR2 SQIVND (reference sequence). CDR3 protein: CASSLRTAGFYEQYF. CDR3 bases: TGTGCCAGTAGTTTGAGGACCGCAGGCTTCTACGAGCAGTACTTC.

This clonotype was detected ten times or more. The rearrangement uses TRBV12-3 or TRBV12-4 and TRBJ1-2; 7 bases are a match to TRBD1. The CDR3 totals 13 residues. Unmatched junction bases numbered 6, after V lost 6 bases and J lost 5 bases. This CDR3 reads CASSLGDSYGYTF. CDR3 nucleotide sequence: TGTGCCAGCAGCCTAGGGGACAGTTATGGCTACACCTTC.

This clonotype was picked up many times. V is TRBV4-2 and J is TRBJ2-3; 12 bases align to TRBD2. The trim removed 1 base at V and 6 bases at J, leaving 2 bases unmatched. The CDR3 consists of 15 residues. From germline, CDR1 is LGHNA and CDR2 YNFKEQ. For the CDR3, the DNA is TGTGCCAGCAGCCAAGCTAGCGGGGGGGCGGATACGCAGTATTTT. Its translation: CASSQASGGADTQYF.

The chain recombines TRBV5-1 with TRBJ1-2; 10 bases match TRBD1. With 4 bases clipped from V and 7 bases from J, the junction kept 13 bases outside the gene matches. The germline V gene has CDR1 SGHRS and CDR2 YFSETQ. CDR3 length: 16 amino acids. The CDR3 DNA follows: TGCGCCAGCAGCGCCGACCCGGGACAGGGGACCTTTGGCTACACCTTC. As protein: CASSADPGQGTFGYTF. Using reference TRBV5-1 and TRBJ1-2 for the parts outside the CDR3, the full variable domain is KAGVTQTPRYLIKTRGQQVTLSCSPISGHRSVSWYQQTPGQGLQFLFEYFSETQRNKGNFPGRFSGRQFSNSRSEMNVSTLELGDSALYLCASSADPGQGTFGYTFGSGTRLTVV.

For this clonotype: A single base separates this from a much larger clone, so it may be a read error. The gene calls are TRBV20-1 and TRBJ2-5, with D possibly called TRBD1 or TRBD2 (5 bases each). V dropped 4 bases and J dropped 7 bases, with 19 bases sitting between them. Germline CDR1 DFQATT, CDR2 SNEGSKA (reference sequence). The CDR3 extends over 14 amino acids. CDR3 sequence (DNA): TGCAGTGCTAACCCGCTGGCCCGAGGGGCGACCCAGTACTTC. This sequence encodes CSANPLARGATQYF.